The clone carrying this T cell receptor (beta chain) was observed once. Germline CDR1 reads SEHNR; CDR2 reads FQNEAQ (reference sequence). The trim removed 5 bases at V and 11 bases at J, leaving 9 bases unmatched. The CDR3 loop spans 14 amino acids. This sample is drawn from a study of OX40 agonist ivuxolimab in advanced cancers. Data came from immunoSEQ multiplex PCR; TCRdb stores just in-frame clones and leaves some out. The repertoire holds 100,000 or so clones, about 96% seen once, with just over 2% in the top ten. This sequence joins TRBV7-9 and TRBJ1-3; 10 positions agree with TRBD1. The sequencing here drew on CD4+ or CD8+ T cells sorted from blood, taken in a trial of the OX40 agonist ivuxolimab. The source of this sequence is an adult with an advanced solid tumor such as melanoma, head and neck, liver or kidney cancer. As DNA, the CDR3 is TGTGCCAGCAGCCCCGACAGGGGGCTTGTGCCCATATATTTT. It is translated as CASSPDRGLVPIYF.